The entry that follows covers one T cell receptor (beta chain) sequence. Its matching antigen is unknown. These data belong to a study of cytomegalovirus exposure and HLA in healthy donors. Study conclusions and caveats: Later analysis demonstrated an association between a missense DCLRE1C variant and TCR beta V- and J-gene trimming. Cytomegalovirus-associated TCR beta chains were listed, numbering 150 to 200. Common viral pathogens seemed to be connected with several of the most significant clusters, according to a later analysis.

Use of 60 Vbeta and 13 Jbeta primers characterized the PCR. Only in-frame clones appear in the TCRdb table, and some are missing; sequencing was by immunoSEQ multiplex PCR. The sample yields about 120,000 clones, about four fifths seen once. Source material: PBMCs. The receptor's source is a woman aged 35 to 49 in good health and CMV-seronegative.

The CDR3 DNA follows: TGTGCCAGCAGACTGACAGGGACCAAAGAGACCCAGTACTTC. Translated, it gives CASRLTGTKETQYF. This chain uses TRBV6-1 with TRBJ2-5; 7 bases are a match to TRBD1. Trimming at V came to 6 bases and at J to 3 bases, leaving 7 bases not matched to a gene. The germline gives CDR1 MNHNS, CDR2 SASEGT. There are 14 residues in the CDR3.